This T cell receptor (beta chain) was documented in a study of blood T cell repertoires in COVID-19. Study context: Collection of acute and convalescent COVID-19 samples took place in the United States, Italy and Spain.

Cohort 3 recovery required two negative PCRs, clearance, or symptom resolution. The protocol was immunoSEQ multiplex PCR, while the TCRdb copy is restricted to in-frame clones and leaves out a portion. Of 360,000 or so clones listed, roughly 87% are singletons. This TCR came from a woman aged 45 to 65 who had recovered from COVID-19. Source material: PBMCs or T cells enriched from blood (not recorded which).

The CDR3 reads CASSIGAARSYEQYF. The CDR3 nucleotides are TGTGCCAGTAGTATAGGTGCGGCGCGCTCCTACGAGCAGTACTTC. This chain connects TRBV19 to TRBJ2-7; the D is unclear. Germline loops: CDR1 LNHDA, CDR2 SQIVND (reference sequence). This CDR3 region has 15 residues. Trimming removed 1 base from V and 0 bases from J, with 10 bases in between. Together with reference TRBV19 and TRBJ2-7, the CDR3 gives the full variable domain: DGGITQSPKYLFRKEGQNVTLSCEQNLNHDAMYWYRQDPGQGLRLIYYSQIVNDFQKGDIAEGYSVSREKKESFPLTVTSAQKNPTAFYLCASSIGAARSYEQYFGPGTRLTVT.